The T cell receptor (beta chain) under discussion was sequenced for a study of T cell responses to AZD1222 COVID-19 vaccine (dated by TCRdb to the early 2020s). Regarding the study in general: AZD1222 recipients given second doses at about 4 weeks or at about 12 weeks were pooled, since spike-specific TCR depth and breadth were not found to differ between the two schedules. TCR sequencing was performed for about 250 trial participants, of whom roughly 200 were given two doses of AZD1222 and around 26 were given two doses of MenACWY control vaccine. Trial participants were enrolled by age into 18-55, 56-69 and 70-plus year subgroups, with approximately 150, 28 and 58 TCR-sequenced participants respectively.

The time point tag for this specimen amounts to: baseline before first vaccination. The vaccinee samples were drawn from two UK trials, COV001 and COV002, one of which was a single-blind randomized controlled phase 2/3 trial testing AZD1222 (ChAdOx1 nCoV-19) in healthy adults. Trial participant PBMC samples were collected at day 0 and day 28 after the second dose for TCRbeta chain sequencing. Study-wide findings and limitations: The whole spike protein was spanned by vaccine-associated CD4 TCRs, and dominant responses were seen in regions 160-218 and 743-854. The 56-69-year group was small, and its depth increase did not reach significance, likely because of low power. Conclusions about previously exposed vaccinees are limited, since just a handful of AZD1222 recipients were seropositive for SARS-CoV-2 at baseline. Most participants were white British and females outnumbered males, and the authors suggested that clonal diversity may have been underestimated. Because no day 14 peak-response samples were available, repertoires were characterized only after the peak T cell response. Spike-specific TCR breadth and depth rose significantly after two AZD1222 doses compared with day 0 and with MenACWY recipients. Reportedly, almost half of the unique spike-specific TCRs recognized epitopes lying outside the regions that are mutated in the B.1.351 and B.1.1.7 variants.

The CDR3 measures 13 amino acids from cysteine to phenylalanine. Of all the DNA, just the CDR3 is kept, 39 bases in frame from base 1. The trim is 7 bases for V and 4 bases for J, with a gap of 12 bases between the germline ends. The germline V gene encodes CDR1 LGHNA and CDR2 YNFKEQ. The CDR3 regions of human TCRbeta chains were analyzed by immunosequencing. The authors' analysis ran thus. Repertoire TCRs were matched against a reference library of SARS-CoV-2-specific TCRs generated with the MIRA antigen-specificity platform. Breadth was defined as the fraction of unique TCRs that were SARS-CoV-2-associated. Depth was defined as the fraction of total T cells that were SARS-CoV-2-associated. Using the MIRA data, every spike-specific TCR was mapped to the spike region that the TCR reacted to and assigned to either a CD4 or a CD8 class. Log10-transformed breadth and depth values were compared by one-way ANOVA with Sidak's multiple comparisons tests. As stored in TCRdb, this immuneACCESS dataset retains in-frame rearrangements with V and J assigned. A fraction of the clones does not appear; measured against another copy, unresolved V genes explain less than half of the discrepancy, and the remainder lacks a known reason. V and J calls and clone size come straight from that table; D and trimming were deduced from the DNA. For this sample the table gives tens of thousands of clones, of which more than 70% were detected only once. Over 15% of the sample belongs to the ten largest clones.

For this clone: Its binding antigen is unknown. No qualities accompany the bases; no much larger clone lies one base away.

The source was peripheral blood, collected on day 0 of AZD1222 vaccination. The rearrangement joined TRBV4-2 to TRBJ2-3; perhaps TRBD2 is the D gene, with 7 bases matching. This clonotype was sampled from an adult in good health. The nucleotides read TGTGCCAGCACGCAGGGGAGGGCAGATACGCAGTATTTT. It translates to CASTQGRADTQYF.